One sample yielded the 18 T cell receptor beta chains listed below, sequenced in a study of shared clonotypes between healthy human individuals. Measured with immunoSEQ multiplex PCR; TCRdb has only the in-frame clones, and not every one. The repertoire holds about 2.2 million clones, with just under 95% as singletons. Naive CD8 populations comprised CD45RO-negative cells positively selected for CCR7, excluding terminally differentiated effector memory CD45RA+ cells. The sample comprised naive CD8+ T cells from PBMCs. These receptors originate from a man between 18 and 35 years old in good health. Some clones in this sample may be carry-over from other donors' samples.

The chain links TRBV27 to TRBJ1-5; D remains unclear. The CDR3 has 16 residues. Germline CDR1 MNHEY, CDR2 SMNVEV (reference sequence). V lost 5 bases and J lost 3, with 17 bases in between. In DNA, the CDR3 is TGTGCCAGCAGTCCCCTCCTTGGACTGTCCAATCAGCCCCAGCATTTT. It yields the protein CASSPLLGLSNQPQHF.

The chain carries TRBV5-1 and TRBJ2-1; TRBD1 matches 7 bases. V dropped 4 bases and J dropped 4; count of bases not matched to a gene: 5. The germline gives CDR1 SGHRS, CDR2 YFSETQ. The CDR3 sequence is 14 residues long. In DNA form, the CDR3 reads TGCGCCAGCAGCCCCGGACAGGATTACAATGAGCAGTTCTTC. Translated, it gives CASSPGQDYNEQFF.

The rearrangement uses TRBV4-3 and TRBJ1-2; no firm D call. The germline V gene encodes CDR1 LGHNA and CDR2 YSLEER. The CDR3 runs to 16 residues. Trimming removed 0 bases at V and 8 bases at J, with 19 bases between. The CDR3 loop reads CASSQEVRGGLGGYTF. For the CDR3, the DNA is TGCGCCAGCAGCCAAGAGGTCCGGGGTGGACTTGGGGGCTACACCTTC.

This chain connects TRBV7-2 to TRBJ1-2; D is undetermined. Germline V gene lookup returns CDR1 SGHTA and CDR2 FQGNSA. The ends were cut back, 3 bases at V and 1 base at J, with 6 bases in the middle. The CDR3 is 13 amino acids. CDR3 nucleotides: TGTGCCAGCAGCTTCAGGTTTAACTATGGCTACACCTTC. It yields the protein CASSFRFNYGYTF.

The chain links TRBV7-9 to TRBJ1-5, with TRBD1 identical over 9 bases. The CDR3 length is 13 residues. Germline loops: CDR1 SEHNR, CDR2 FQNEAQ (reference sequence). The V and J ends lost 5 bases and 4 bases, in that order; junction bases with no gene match: 0. The CDR3 DNA sequence: TGTGCCAGCAGCGGGACAGGGAATCAGCCCCAGCATTTT. This translates into CASSGTGNQPQHF.

This chain links TRBV29-1 with TRBJ2-7, with D uncertain. Trimming removed 4 bases at V and 6 bases at J, with 10 bases between. Germline CDR1 SQVTM, CDR2 ANQGSEA. The CDR3 length is 11 residues. CDR3 nucleotide sequence: TGCAGCGTTGTGGTAGCTGGCGAGCAGTACTTC. The encoded protein is CSVVVAGEQYF.

The chain employs TRBV9 and TRBJ2-5; weak D call: TRBD2 (5 bases). The CDR3 is 15 residues long. The germline V and J ends were trimmed by 0 bases and 5 bases, with 14 bases remaining between them. CDR1 and CDR2 from the germline V gene are SGDLS and YYNGEE. The CDR3 nucleotides read TGTGCCAGCAGCGTAGAAGGCCATCCGGGGGAGACCCAGTACTTC. Amino acid sequence: CASSVEGHPGETQYF. Full variable domain (remainder filled in from reference TRBV9 and TRBJ2-5): DSGVTQTPKHLITATGQRVTLRCSPRSGDLSVYWYQQSLDQGLQFLIQYYNGEERAKGNILERFSAQQFPDLHSELNLSSLELGDSALYFCASSVEGHPGETQYFGPGTRLLVL.

The chain combines TRBV27 with TRBJ2-2; no firm D call. CDR1 MNHEY and CDR2 SMNVEV come from the germline V gene (reference sequence). This CDR3 comprises 16 residues. V lost 3 bases and J lost 4, with 15 bases in between. CDR3: CASSFSAGESTGELFF. The CDR3 DNA reads TGTGCCAGCAGTTTCTCAGCCGGAGAAAGCACCGGGGAGCTGTTTTTT.

The chain recombines TRBV27 with TRBJ2-2, with D perhaps matching TRBD2 (6 bases). Germline CDR1 MNHEY, CDR2 SMNVEV (reference sequence). The CDR3 is made up of 14 amino acids. Trimming pared 4 bases from V and 4 bases from J, leaving 10 bases between. DNA for the CDR3: TGTGCCAGCAGTTATGTCGGGGGCACCGGGGAGCTGTTTTTT. As protein: CASSYVGGTGELFF.

This clone was observed a single time. This sequence joins TRBV29-1 and TRBJ2-3, with D perhaps matching TRBD1 or TRBD2 (5 bases each). V gave up 6 bases and J gave up 4 bases, with 38 bases separating them. The CDR3 has 21 amino acids. Germline V gene sequence: CDR1 SQVTM, CDR2 ANQGSEA. The DNA of the CDR3 is TGCAGCGTCGTAGGGGCTGTTTGGACACCACTTCTAAGCCAGGGAGCAGATACGCAGTATTTT. Its protein product is CSVVGAVWTPLLSQGADTQYF.

The V and J genes are TRBV19 and TRBJ2-7; D ambiguous. V dropped 3 bases and J dropped 2 bases, with 11 bases sitting between them. The germline CDR1 and CDR2 sequences are LNHDA and SQIVND (reference sequence). The CDR3 length is 14 residues. In DNA, the CDR3 is TGTGCCAGTAGTATTATAGACGGAACCTACGAGCAGTACTTC. This translates into CASSIIDGTYEQYF.

The chain employs TRBV7-8 and TRBJ2-7, with 11 bases fitting TRBD2. This CDR3 has 14 residues. Germline-derived CDR1 and CDR2 are SGHVS and FQNEAQ. The V gene end was trimmed by 2 bases and the J gene end by 6 bases; junction bases not matched to a gene: 3. The CDR3 loop reads CASSLTSGRREQYF. For the CDR3, the DNA is TGTGCCAGCAGCTTAACTAGCGGGAGACGCGAGCAGTACTTC.

The CDR3, as DNA: TGTGCCATCAGTGAGCGGGACAGGGTCGGCAATCAGCCCCAGCATTTT. Translating it yields CAISERDRVGNQPQHF. The gene calls are TRBV10-3 and TRBJ1-5; 9 bases map to TRBD1. This CDR3 has 16 amino acids. With V trimmed by 2 bases and J by 2 bases, 4 bases remained unmatched. Germline V lookup: CDR1 ENHRY, CDR2 SYGVKD.

The V gene is TRBV11-2, the J gene TRBJ2-2; 14 bases agree with TRBD2. Germline trimming cut 7 bases from V and 5 bases from J; bases unmatched to any gene: 15. The length of the CDR3 is 19 residues. Germline CDR1 and CDR2: SGHAT and FQNNGV. The CDR3 loop is CASTRKRLAGGDRTGELFF. CDR3 bases: TGTGCCAGCACCCGTAAGCGACTAGCGGGAGGGGATCGAACCGGGGAGCTGTTTTTT.

The chain employs TRBV7-8 and TRBJ2-7; tentative D call: TRBD1 (6 bases). The germline CDR1 and CDR2 sequences are SGHVS and FQNEAQ. The V end lost 3 bases, the J end lost 4 bases, and 10 bases lay between the germline ends. The CDR3 contains 13 residues. In DNA form, the CDR3 reads TGTGCCAGCAGCTTGAACAGGGCGTACGAGCAGTACTTC. Amino acids: CASSLNRAYEQYF.

This clone is a singleton in its sample. This sequence joins TRBV27 and TRBJ1-5; D is perhaps TRBD1 (5 bases). The germline gives CDR1 MNHEY, CDR2 SMNVEV (reference sequence). V was pared by 3 bases and J by 7 bases, with 13 bases between. The CDR3 runs 14 residues. This chain's CDR3 is CASSFVGAGQPQHF. The CDR3 DNA sequence: TGTGCCAGCAGTTTTGTTGGGGCTGGGCAGCCCCAGCATTTT.

The chain is built from TRBV7-8 and TRBJ2-7; D uncertain. Germline CDR1 is SGHVS and CDR2 is FQNEAQ. V lost 5 bases and J 1 base, leaving 12 bases between the germline ends. The CDR3 has 14 amino acids. CDR3 region: CASSRARDSYEQYF. The CDR3 coding sequence is TGTGCCAGCAGCCGAGCCAGAGATTCCTACGAGCAGTACTTC.

The genes are TRBV4-1 and TRBJ2-6, with D possibly TRBD1 on 5 matching bases. V dropped 2 bases and J dropped 0 bases, with 17 bases sitting between them. This CDR3 has 19 amino acids. Germline V lookup: CDR1 MGHRA, CDR2 YSYEKL. The CDR3 protein is CASSQMMTAVVSGANVLTF. CDR3 DNA: TGCGCCAGCAGCCAAATGATGACAGCCGTGGTCTCTGGGGCCAACGTCCTGACTTTC.